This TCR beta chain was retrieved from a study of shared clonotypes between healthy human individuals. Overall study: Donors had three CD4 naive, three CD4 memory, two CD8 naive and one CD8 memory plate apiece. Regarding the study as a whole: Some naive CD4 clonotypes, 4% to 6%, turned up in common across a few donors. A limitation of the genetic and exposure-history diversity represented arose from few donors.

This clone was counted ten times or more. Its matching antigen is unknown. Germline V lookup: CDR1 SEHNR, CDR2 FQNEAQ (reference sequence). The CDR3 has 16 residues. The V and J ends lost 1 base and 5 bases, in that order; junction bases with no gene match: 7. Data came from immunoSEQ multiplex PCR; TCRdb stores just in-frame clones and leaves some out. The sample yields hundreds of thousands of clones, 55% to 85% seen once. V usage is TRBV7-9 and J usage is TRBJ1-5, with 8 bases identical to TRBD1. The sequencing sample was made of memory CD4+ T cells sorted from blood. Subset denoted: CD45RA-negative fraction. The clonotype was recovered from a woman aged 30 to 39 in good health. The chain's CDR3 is CASSLETGVGDQPQHF. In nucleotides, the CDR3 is TGTGCCAGCAGCTTAGAGACAGGGGTTGGTGATCAGCCCCAGCATTTT.